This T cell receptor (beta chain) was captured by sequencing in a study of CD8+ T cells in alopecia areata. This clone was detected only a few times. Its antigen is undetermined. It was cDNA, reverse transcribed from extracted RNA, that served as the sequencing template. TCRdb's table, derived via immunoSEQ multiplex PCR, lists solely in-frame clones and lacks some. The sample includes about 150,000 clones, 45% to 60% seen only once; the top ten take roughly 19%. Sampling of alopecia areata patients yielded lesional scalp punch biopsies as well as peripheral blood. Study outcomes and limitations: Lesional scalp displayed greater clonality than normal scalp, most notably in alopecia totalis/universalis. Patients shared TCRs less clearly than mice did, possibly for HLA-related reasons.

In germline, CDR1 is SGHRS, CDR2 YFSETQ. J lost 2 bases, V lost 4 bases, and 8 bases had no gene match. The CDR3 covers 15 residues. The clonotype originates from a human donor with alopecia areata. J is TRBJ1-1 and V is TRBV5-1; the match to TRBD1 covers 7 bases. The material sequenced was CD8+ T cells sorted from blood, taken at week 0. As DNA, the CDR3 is TGCGCCAGCAGCGAAACGGGACAGCCTAACACTGAAGCTTTCTTT. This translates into CASSETGQPNTEAFF.